The 8 T cell receptor beta chains below come from one sample, sequenced in a study of blood T cell repertoires in COVID-19. Some clones are missing from TCRdb's copy, which holds only in-frame ones; the method was immunoSEQ multiplex PCR. The sample consists of about 39,000 clones, approximately 88% of them appearing once. Material: peripheral blood. The receptors shown here come from a middle-aged man with active or convalescent COVID-19.

Note on this clone: The junction departs from the called germline gene at one end, perhaps through a read error. The chain has TRBV7-8 and TRBJ1-1; TRBD1 agrees at 9 bases. Germline V gene sequence: CDR1 SGHVS, CDR2 FQNEAQ. CDR3 length equals 15 residues. Written as DNA, the CDR3 is TGTGCCAGCAGCCCTGTCGACAGGGGGAACGCTGAAGCTTTCTTT. This gives the protein CASSPVDRGNAEAFF.

The chain combines TRBV7-8 with TRBJ2-3, with TRBD1 matching 8 bases. This CDR3 has 15 residues. Germline V CDR1 and CDR2: SGHVS, FQNEAQ. V trimming: 5 bases; J trimming: 4 bases; junction bases outside the gene matches: 8. CDR3 coding DNA: TGTGCCAGCAGCCCGCTGGACAGGGTCTCAGATACGCAGTATTTT. Protein product: CASSPLDRVSDTQYF.

This clone has only a few counts. The V gene is TRBV7-9, the J gene TRBJ1-4, with 11 bases fitting TRBD1. Germline V gene lookup returns CDR1 SEHNR and CDR2 FQNEAQ (reference sequence). The CDR3 extends over 18 amino acids. Losses at the gene ends were 5 bases for V and 3 bases for J; bases not matched to a gene: 11. The DNA for the CDR3 is TGTGCCAGCAGCGGAACGAGGACAGGGGGCGAGGCTAATGAAAAACTGTTTTTT. This translates into CASSGTRTGGEANEKLFF.

This clone was counted only a few times. The rearrangement uses TRBV6-6 and TRBJ2-1; TRBD1 matches at 7 bases. V lost 6 bases and J lost 2; bases outside the gene matches: 7. The CDR3 runs 15 residues. Germline CDR1 reads MNHNY; CDR2 reads SVGAGI (reference sequence). CDR3 region: CASSQRGQTYNEQFF. The CDR3 nucleotides are TGTGCCAGCAGCCAAAGGGGACAGACCTACAATGAGCAGTTCTTC.

This clone was counted a few times. The chain joins TRBV4-1 to TRBJ2-7, with 10 bases identical to TRBD2. This CDR3 region has 19 residues. Trimming removed 0 bases from V and 0 bases from J; junction bases left unmatched: 11. From germline, CDR1 is MGHRA and CDR2 YSYEKL. CDR3 in amino acids: CASSQDLFGTSVSSYEQYF. CDR3 coding DNA: TGCGCCAGCAGCCAAGATTTGTTCGGGACTAGCGTGAGCTCCTACGAGCAGTACTTC.

This sequence joins TRBV29-1 and TRBJ2-7; D perhaps matches TRBD1 (6 bases). CDR3 length equals 13 residues. V lost 4 bases, J lost 3 bases, and 13 bases lay in between. Germline V lookup: CDR1 SQVTM, CDR2 ANQGSEA. CDR3 in DNA: TGCAGCGTTGTCGGCAGGGGAGACTACGAGCAGTACTTC. Encoded protein: CSVVGRGDYEQYF.

The genes are TRBV15 and TRBJ2-7; 13 bases line up with TRBD2. Per the germline V gene, CDR1 is LNHNV and CDR2 is YYDKDF (reference sequence). The CDR3 loop spans 18 amino acids. V lost 0 bases, J lost 1 base, and 6 bases stayed unmatched. The CDR3 sequence is CATSRDPGTSGVSYEQYF. The CDR3 bases are TGTGCCACCAGCAGAGACCCCGGGACTAGCGGGGTGTCCTACGAGCAGTACTTC.

This sequence joins TRBV2 and TRBJ1-2; D is unclear. The CDR3 sequence is 13 residues long. CDR1 is SNHLY, CDR2 FYNNEI, per germline. V lost 7 bases to trimming and J lost 1 base, with 10 bases between them. The CDR3 sequence is CASIHGRNYGYTF. Here the CDR3 DNA reads TGTGCCAGCATCCATGGGCGTAACTATGGCTACACCTTC.